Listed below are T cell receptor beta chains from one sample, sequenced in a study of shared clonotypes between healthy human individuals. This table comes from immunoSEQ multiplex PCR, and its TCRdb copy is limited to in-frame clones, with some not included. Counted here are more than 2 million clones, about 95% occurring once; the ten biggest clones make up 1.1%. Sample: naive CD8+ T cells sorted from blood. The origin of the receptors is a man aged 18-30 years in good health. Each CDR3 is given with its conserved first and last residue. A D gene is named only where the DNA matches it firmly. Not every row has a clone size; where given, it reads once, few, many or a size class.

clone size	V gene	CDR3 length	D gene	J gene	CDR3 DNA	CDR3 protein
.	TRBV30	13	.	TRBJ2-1	TGTGCCTGGAGTGTTACAACTTACAATGAGCAGTTCTTC	CAWSVTTYNEQFF
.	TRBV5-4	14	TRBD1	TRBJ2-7	TGTGCCAGCAGCTCGGGGACAGGGGGGTACGAGCAGTACTTC	CASSSGTGGYEQYF
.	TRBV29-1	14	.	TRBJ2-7	TGCAGCGTTGAAGAAGGTGGGGCAGGCTACGAGCAGTACTTC	CSVEEGGAGYEQYF
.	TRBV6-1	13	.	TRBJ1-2	TGTGCCAGCGTGGACAGCTGGGACTATGGCTACACCTTC	CASVDSWDYGYTF
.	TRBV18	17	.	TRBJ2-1	TGTGCCAGCTCACTAGCTTCGCCGTGGGACACCGACGATGGGCAGTTCTTC	CASSLASPWDTDDGQFF
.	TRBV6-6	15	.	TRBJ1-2	TGTGCCAGCAGTTACCGACGACAGGTCGGGAGTGGCTACACCTTC	CASSYRRQVGSGYTF
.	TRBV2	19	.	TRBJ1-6	TGTGCCAGCGGGCCAGATCCTGAGTTGATAAGCTCCTATAATTCACCCCTCCACTTT	CASGPDPELISSYNSPLHF
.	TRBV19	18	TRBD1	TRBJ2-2	TGTGCCAGTAGTATACCGACAGGGGAACTTTGGAACACCGGGGAGCTGTTTTTT	CASSIPTGELWNTGELFF
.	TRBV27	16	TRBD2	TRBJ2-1	TGTGCCAGCAGTCATCTACCCGGGACTAGAATCGATGAGCAGTTCTTC	CASSHLPGTRIDEQFF
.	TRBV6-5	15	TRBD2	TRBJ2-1	TGTGCCAGCAGTTATGGGCTAGCGGGAGACAATGAGCAGTTCTTC	CASSYGLAGDNEQFF
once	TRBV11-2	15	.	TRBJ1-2	TGTGCCAGCAGCTTAGATGCACGACCCCCTAAAGGCTACACCTTC	CASSLDARPPKGYTF
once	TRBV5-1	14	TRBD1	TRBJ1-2	TGCGCCAGCAGCTCCGAACGGGACAGCTATGGCTACACCTTC	CASSSERDSYGYTF
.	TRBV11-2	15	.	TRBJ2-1	TGTGCCAGCAGCTTAGGATTGATGGACACGGGTGAGCAGTTCTTC	CASSLGLMDTGEQFF
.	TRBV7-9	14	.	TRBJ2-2	TGTGCCAGCAGCTTGGCAGGCCACACCGGGGAGCTGTTTTTT	CASSLAGHTGELFF
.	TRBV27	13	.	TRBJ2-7	TGTGCCAGCTGGGGGGGCTGGGACTACGAGCAGTACTTC	CASWGGWDYEQYF